The clone carrying this T cell receptor (beta chain) was picked up a small number of times. Its antigen is undetermined. These data belong to a study of breast tumors, draining lymph nodes, adjacent tissues. Findings and limits, study-wide: Tumor repertoires ranked between lymph nodes and nontumor tissue in diversity, with V and J gene preferences. Most tumor T cells seemingly derive from lymph node, then expand in tumor. Compared with basal-like, luminal-like tumors shared significantly more repertoire with nontumor tissue. That most tumor T cells come from lymph nodes remained unproven.

CDR3 length equals 13 residues. V was cut by 0 bases and J by 5 bases, with 6 bases left in between. Germline assignment: CDR1 ENHRY and CDR2 SYGVKD. TCRdb ran MiXCR on the multiplex PCR reads and lists one entry per CDR3 protein. Found here are tens of thousands of distinct CDR3 sequences, 23% of them singletons; the top ten hold under 9.5%. The source is a female donor with breast cancer. Some clones in this sample may be carry-over from other donors' samples. The specimen sequenced was breast tumor tissue. The rearrangement uses TRBV10-3 and TRBJ2-3, with a weak D call TRBD1 (5 bases). The DNA of the CDR3 is TGTGCCATCAGTGAGTCCGACAGAGATACGCAGTATTTT. It translates to CAISESDRDTQYF.